This TCR beta chain was sequenced for a study of cytomegalovirus exposure and HLA in healthy donors. Looking at the study overall: Early released data had around 88 million unique TCRs, all coming from HLA-typed donors.

PCR employed 60 Vbeta and 13 Jbeta primers. Only in-frame clones appear in the TCRdb table, and some are missing; sequencing was by immunoSEQ multiplex PCR. The data show some 150,000 clones, around 88% seen once. Findings of the study overall: Equally common other TCR beta chains were less clonally expanded than HLA-associated ones, a later analysis found. TCR beta sequences reportedly predicted most subjects' HLA-A and HLA-B alleles accurately.

For this clone: As yet, its antigen is unknown.

Germline-derived CDR1 and CDR2 are SGDLS and YYNGEE. V shed 4 bases and J shed 2 bases, with 10 bases lying between them. There are 14 residues in the CDR3. The genes are TRBV9 and TRBJ2-1; D possibly corresponds to TRBD1 (6 bases). The receptor comes from a woman under 40 in good health and CMV-seronegative. The sample was PBMCs. The CDR3 region has the DNA TGTGCCAGCAGCCCAGGACAGACCTACAATGAGCAGTTCTTC. Residues: CASSPGQTYNEQFF.